The T cell receptor (beta chain) described here comes from a study of blood T cell repertoires in COVID-19. Clones were sequenced by immunoSEQ multiplex PCR, and TCRdb holds only the in-frame ones, with some missing. The table lists approximately 230,000 clones, around 80% of them singletons. Sequencing input: PBMCs or T cells enriched from blood (not recorded which). This receptor was obtained from a man aged 40-55 years who had recovered from COVID-19.

CDR3 sequence reads: CASSLGGQGSTEAFF. CDR3 DNA sequence: TGTGCCAGCAGCCTCGGTGGGCAGGGGAGCACTGAAGCTTTCTTT. The chain couples TRBV9 to TRBJ1-1; TRBD1 might be the D (6 bases). The CDR3 is 15 amino acids. Germline-derived CDR1 and CDR2 are SGDLS and YYNGEE. V lost 4 bases, J lost 4 bases, and 17 bases lay in between.